This T cell receptor beta chain was recovered during a study of T cells after yellow fever vaccination. Study findings and constraints: A large majority of primary-vaccination clones showed up again after the booster (approximately 95% CD4, roughly 88% CD8).

This clonotype was found a few times. The antigen is undetermined. A universal primer site and UMIs were added as TCR cDNA was made by 5'RACE template switching. TCRdb itself ran the 5' RACE reads through MiXCR, one entry per CDR3 protein. The sample records hundreds of thousands of distinct CDR3 sequences, roughly a sixth being singletons. Germline V gene data show CDR1 as SGDLS and CDR2 as YYNGEE. The CDR3 runs 12 residues. The junction had 4 bases not matched to a gene; V was cut back by 3 bases and J by 8 bases. The material was PBMCs, obtained before the yellow fever booster vaccination. The receptor was isolated from a man aged 18 to 30 who received the YFV17D yellow fever vaccine. This chain connects TRBV9 to TRBJ1-1; 7 bases align to TRBD1. The CDR3 region is CASSAETGEAFF. CDR3 nucleotide sequence: TGTGCCAGCAGCGCCGAGACAGGGGAAGCTTTCTTT. The full variable domain, completed using reference TRBV9 and TRBJ1-1, is DSGVTQTPKHLITATGQRVTLRCSPRSGDLSVYWYQQSLDQGLQFLIQYYNGEERAKGNILERFSAQQFPDLHSELNLSSLELGDSALYFCASSAETGEAFFGQGTRLTVV.